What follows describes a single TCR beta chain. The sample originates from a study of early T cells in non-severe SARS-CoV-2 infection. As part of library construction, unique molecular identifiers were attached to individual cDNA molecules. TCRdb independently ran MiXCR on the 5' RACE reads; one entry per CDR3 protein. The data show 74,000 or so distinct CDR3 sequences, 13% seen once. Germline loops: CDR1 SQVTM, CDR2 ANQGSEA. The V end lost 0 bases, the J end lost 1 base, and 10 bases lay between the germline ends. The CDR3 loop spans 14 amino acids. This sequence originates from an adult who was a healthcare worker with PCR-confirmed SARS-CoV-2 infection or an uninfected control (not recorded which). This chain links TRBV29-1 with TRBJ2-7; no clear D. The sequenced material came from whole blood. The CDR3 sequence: CSVEDRTFSYEQYF. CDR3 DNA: TGCAGCGTTGAAGATCGAACATTTTCCTACGAGCAGTACTTC.